A single sample gave rise to the 11 T cell receptor beta chains below, sequenced in a study of Ad26.COV2.S vaccination and SARS-CoV-2 variants. Method: immunoSEQ multiplex PCR; TCRdb's copy keeps in-frame clones and lacks some. The sample yields over 400,000 clones, roughly 89% seen once. Treatment reported: 15 to 20 received Ad26.COV2.S at low or high dose, single or two shots; 5 received placebo; per-sample allocation not given. Sampling happened 63 days after the first vaccine or placebo injection. Sequenced here: peripheral blood, sampled in a trial of Ad26.COV2.S vaccine versus placebo. Receptors originate from a person between 18 and 60 years old who received the Ad26.COV2.S COVID-19 vaccine or a placebo.

The gene calls are TRBV2 and TRBJ1-1; no clear D gene. This CDR3 is 12 amino acids long. Trimming took 7 bases from V and 11 from J, leaving 17 bases between them. CDR1 SNHLY and CDR2 FYNNEI come from the germline V gene. As DNA, the CDR3 is TGTGCCAGCAAAAGGAGTACGCGGAGGGCTTTCTTT. Its protein product is CASKRSTRRAFF.

This chain connects TRBV29-1 to TRBJ2-3, with D uncertain. CDR1 SQVTM and CDR2 ANQGSEA come from the germline V gene. This CDR3 contains 13 residues. Trimming pared 4 bases from V and 0 bases from J, leaving 8 bases between. CDR3 region: CSVALGSTDTQYF. The CDR3 DNA reads as TGCAGCGTTGCTCTCGGGAGCACAGATACGCAGTATTTT.

The gene calls are TRBV20-1 and TRBJ1-2; D is unclear. Trimming removed 5 bases from V and 9 bases from J, with 13 bases in between. Germline values: CDR1 DFQATT, CDR2 SNEGSKA (reference sequence). The CDR3 loop spans 11 amino acids. CDR3 nucleotides: TGCAGTGCTCCCCTGTTTTCTAGCTACACCTTC. Its translation: CSAPLFSSYTF.

The chain recombines TRBV2 with TRBJ2-7; no firm D call. V dropped 2 bases and J dropped 3 bases, with 11 bases sitting between them. CDR1 is SNHLY and CDR2 is FYNNEI in the germline V gene. This CDR3 has 14 amino acids. The CDR3 sequence is CASSEITYRYEQYV. The CDR3 coding sequence is TGTGCCAGCAGTGAAATTACATACCGCTACGAGCAGTACGTC.

V usage is TRBV18 and J usage is TRBJ2-1; no reliable D call. CDR3 length: 14 residues. The germline V gene encodes CDR1 KGHSH and CDR2 LQKENI. Trimming shortened V by 4 bases and J by 2 bases, and 9 bases separated the two germline ends. The CDR3 DNA follows: TGTGCCAGCTCACTTACCGTCCCCTACAATGAGCAGTTCTTC. Residues: CASSLTVPYNEQFF.

The chain combines TRBV21-1 with TRBJ1-4; the table names TRBD1, a call not compared with the DNA. TRBV21-1 counts as a pseudogene. The CDR3 is 13 amino acids. CDR3 loop: CASSYYRVEKLFF. Here the CDR3 DNA reads TGTGCCAGCAGCTACTACAGGGTAGAAAAACTGTTTTTT.

The J gene is TRBJ2-3, the V gene TRBV19, with 14 bases matching TRBD2. CDR1 is LNHDA, CDR2 SQIVND, per germline (reference sequence). The CDR3 is 16 amino acids. With V trimmed by 5 bases and J by 6 bases, 7 bases remained unmatched. CDR3 in DNA: TGTGCCAGTAGTGCGACGGGACTAGCGGGGGAGGATACGCAGTATTTT. This codes for CASSATGLAGEDTQYF.

Regarding this clone: A read error may account for a junction end that differs from germline. The chain carries TRBV20-1 and TRBJ2-3, with TRBD2 as a possible D gene (7 bases). The germline gives CDR1 DFQATT, CDR2 SNEGSKA (reference sequence). CDR3 size: 13 residues. In nucleotides, the CDR3 is TGCAGTGCTAGTGCGGGAGCGACAGGTACGCAGTATTTT. Encoded protein: CSASAGATGTQYF.

CDR3 loop: CASSFSILAGKASYNEQFF. In nucleotides, the CDR3 is TGTGCCAGCAGCTTTTCTATCCTAGCGGGAAAGGCGTCCTACAATGAGCAGTTCTTC. V gene TRBV5-5 combines with J gene TRBJ2-1, with TRBD2 identical over 9 bases. This CDR3 contains 19 residues. Looked up from germline, CDR1 is SGHKS and CDR2 is YYEKEE (reference sequence). The V gene end was trimmed by 2 bases and the J gene end by 1 base; junction bases not matched to a gene: 13.

This clone was seen once. The rearrangement links TRBV20-1 to TRBJ2-7; 9 bases match TRBD1. Germline trimming cut 3 bases from V and 6 bases from J; bases unmatched to any gene: 12. The CDR3 is made up of 15 amino acids. Germline V gene sequence: CDR1 DFQATT, CDR2 SNEGSKA (reference sequence). CDR3 residues: CSASRLDRGFGEQYF. The CDR3 DNA is TGCAGTGCTAGTCGGCTGGACAGGGGTTTTGGCGAGCAGTACTTC.

V and J are TRBV7-9 and TRBJ1-6; D is ambiguous. Germline V CDR1 and CDR2: SEHNR, FQNEAQ (reference sequence). This CDR3 is 12 amino acids long. V lost 3 bases, J lost 11 bases, and 8 bases lay in between. CDR3 nucleotide sequence: TGTGCCAGCAGCTTTCCGGGCGCACCCCTCCACTTT. This sequence encodes CASSFPGAPLHF. The variable domain in full, completed from reference TRBV7-9 and TRBJ1-6, reads DTGVSQNPRHKITKRGQNVTFRCDPISEHNRLYWYRQTLGQGPEFLTYFQNEAQLEKSRLLSDRFSAERPKGSFSTLEIQRTEQGDSAMYLCASSFPGAPLHFGNGTRLTVT.